These 3 T cell receptor beta chains share one sample of origin, sequenced in a study of metastatic and nonmetastatic thyroid tumors. Before thyroid surgery, none of the patients had received any treatment. Via MiXCR, TCRdb re-called the PCR reads. The data show fewer than 40,000 clones, roughly 45% seen once. The sample taken for sequencing was tumor tissue. The receptors were gathered from a male donor with papillary thyroid cancer or a benign thyroid nodule (not recorded which). Some clones in this sample may be carry-over from other donors' samples.

The CDR3 sequence: CASSSFGEGYNEQFF. CDR3 DNA sequence: TGTGCCAGCAGCTCTTTCGGGGAGGGGTACAATGAGCAGTTCTTC. V is TRBV11-1 and J is TRBJ2-1, with TRBD2 identical over 7 bases. CDR1 is SGHAT and CDR2 is FQDESV in the germline V gene (reference sequence). This CDR3 region has 15 residues. The ends lost 4 bases at V and 4 bases at J; junction bases unmatched: 7.

The chain joins TRBV28 to TRBJ1-1, with D hard to call. CDR3 length: 12 residues. The germline V and J ends were trimmed by 6 bases and 3 bases, with 8 bases remaining between them. The germline V gene encodes CDR1 MDHEN and CDR2 SYDVKM. The CDR3 nucleotides read TGTGCCAGCAGAGAAAGAGACACTGAAGCTTTCTTT. Amino acid sequence: CASRERDTEAFF. Full variable domain (outside the CDR3, taken from reference TRBV28 and TRBJ1-1): DVKVTQSSRYLVKRTGEKVFLECVQDMDHENMFWYRQDPGLGLRLIYFSYDVKMKEKGDIPEGYSVSREKKERFSLILESASTNQTSMYLCASRERDTEAFFGQGTRLTVV.

In this sample, this clone turned up a few times. The chain has TRBV6-2 or TRBV6-3 and TRBJ2-5; 10 nucleotides agree with TRBD2. The CDR3 is 14 amino acids. CDR1 is MNHEY and CDR2 is SVGEGT in the germline V gene. The V and J ends lost 4 bases and 5 bases, in that order; junction bases with no gene match: 4. The chain's CDR3 is CASSSGLAVETQYF. As DNA, the CDR3 is TGTGCCAGCAGTTCCGGACTAGCGGTGGAGACCCAGTACTTC.